This TCR beta chain was obtained from a study of tumor-infiltrating lymphocytes in oesophageal squamous cell carcinoma. Worth noting for this clonotype: Mismatch with germline at one junction end may stem from a read error.

TCRdb used MiXCR to reprocess the PCR reads, holding one entry per CDR3 protein. The sample carries under 12,000 distinct CDR3 sequences, 50% to 55% recorded once. This CDR3 has 16 residues. Per the germline V gene, CDR1 is SSHAT and CDR2 is FNYEAQ (reference sequence). The source is a female donor with esophageal squamous cell carcinoma. Sequenced sample: esophageal tumor tissue. The chain couples TRBV7-7 to TRBJ2-7; 8 bases map to TRBD2. The CDR3 loop reads CASSFGGACYNSPLHF. The CDR3 nucleotides are TGTGCTAGCAGCTTCGGGGGGGCTTGTTATAATTCACCCCTCCACTTC. Supplemented by reference TRBV7-7 and TRBJ2-7, the full variable domain reads GAGVSQSPRYKVTKRGQDVTLRCDPISSHATLYWYQQALGQGPEFLTYFNYEAQPDKSGLPSDRFSAERPEGSISTLTIQRTEQRDSAMYRCASSFGGACYNSPLHFGPGTRLTVT.